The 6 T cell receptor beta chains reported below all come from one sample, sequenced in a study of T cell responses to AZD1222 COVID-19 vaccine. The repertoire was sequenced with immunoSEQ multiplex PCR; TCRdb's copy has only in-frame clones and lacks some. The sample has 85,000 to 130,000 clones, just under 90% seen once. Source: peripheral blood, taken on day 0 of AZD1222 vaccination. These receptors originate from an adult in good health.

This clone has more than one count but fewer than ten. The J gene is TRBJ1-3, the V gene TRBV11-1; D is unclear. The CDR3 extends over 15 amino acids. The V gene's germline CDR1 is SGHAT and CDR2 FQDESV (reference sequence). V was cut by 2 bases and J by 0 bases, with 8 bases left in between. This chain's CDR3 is CASSLLRYSGNTIYF. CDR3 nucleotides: TGTGCCAGCAGCTTATTACGGTACTCTGGAAACACCATATATTTT.

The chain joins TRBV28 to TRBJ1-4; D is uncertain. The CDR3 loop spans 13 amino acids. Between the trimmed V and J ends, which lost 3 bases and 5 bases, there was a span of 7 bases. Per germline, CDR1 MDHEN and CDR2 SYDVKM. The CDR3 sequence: CASSFSANEKLFF. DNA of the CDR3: TGTGCCAGCAGTTTCTCCGCGAATGAAAAACTGTTTTTT.

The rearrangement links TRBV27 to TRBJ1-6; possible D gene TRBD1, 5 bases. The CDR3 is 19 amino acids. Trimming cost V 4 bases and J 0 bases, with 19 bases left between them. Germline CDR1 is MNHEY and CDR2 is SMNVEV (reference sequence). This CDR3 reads CASSSRGSGKSSYNSPLHF. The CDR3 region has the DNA TGTGCCAGCAGTTCACGGGGCTCAGGGAAAAGCTCCTATAATTCACCCCTCCACTTT.

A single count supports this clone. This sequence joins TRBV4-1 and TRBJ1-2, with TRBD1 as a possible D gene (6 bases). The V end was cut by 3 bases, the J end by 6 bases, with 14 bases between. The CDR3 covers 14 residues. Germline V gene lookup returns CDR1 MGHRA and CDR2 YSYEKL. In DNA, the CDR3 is TGCGCCAGCAGCCAGACAAGGGGGTCGGATGGCTACACCTTC. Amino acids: CASSQTRGSDGYTF.

DNA of the CDR3: TGTGCCAGCAGCCGCCGAGGGCAGGGGCGGTCACCCCTCCACTTT. Amino acids: CASSRRGQGRSPLHF. This chain joins TRBV6-5 and TRBJ1-6, with a tentative D call TRBD1 (6 bases). Trimming pared 6 bases from V and 10 bases from J, leaving 19 bases between. Germline CDR1 is MNHEY and CDR2 is SVGAGI. The CDR3 has 15 amino acids.

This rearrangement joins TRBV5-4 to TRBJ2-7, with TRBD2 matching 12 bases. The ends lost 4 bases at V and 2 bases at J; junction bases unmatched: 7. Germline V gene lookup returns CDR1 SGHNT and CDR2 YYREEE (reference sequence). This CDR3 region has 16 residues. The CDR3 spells CASSRDPSGGAYEQYF. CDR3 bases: TGTGCCAGCAGCCGAGATCCTAGCGGGGGGGCCTACGAGCAGTACTTC.